Below are 19 T cell receptor beta chains sequenced from a single sample in a study of T cell responses to AZD1222 COVID-19 vaccine. Libraries were prepared by immunoSEQ multiplex PCR; TCRdb keeps only in-frame clonotypes and omits some of them. The data contain 130,000 to 150,000 clones, approximately 90% of them singletons. Source: peripheral blood, taken on day 0 of AZD1222 vaccination. These receptors were collected from an adult in good health.

This chain joins TRBV6-5 and TRBJ1-1; a weak D match, TRBD1 (5 bases). Trimming took off 4 bases at V and 1 base at J, with 7 bases between the two ends. Germline V gene lookup returns CDR1 MNHEY and CDR2 SVGAGI. The CDR3 totals 13 residues. CDR3 protein: CASSWGGNTEAFF. In DNA, the CDR3 is TGTGCCAGCAGTTGGGGCGGGAACACTGAAGCTTTCTTT.

The chain recombines TRBV7-2 with TRBJ2-5; 13 bases are a match to TRBD2. The CDR3 has 19 residues. Looked up from germline, CDR1 is SGHTA and CDR2 is FQGNSA. V lost 6 bases and J lost 9; bases outside the gene matches: 22. The CDR3 region is CASRRTSTSGGSLGAAQYF. The CDR3 DNA sequence: TGTGCCAGCAGGCGAACGTCGACTAGCGGGGGGTCCTTGGGTGCGGCCCAGTACTTC.

This sequence joins TRBV14 and TRBJ1-1; unclear D gene. V dropped 4 bases and J dropped 6 bases, with 12 bases sitting between them. The germline CDR1 and CDR2 sequences are SGHDN and FVKESK. The CDR3 has 13 amino acids. CDR3: CASSLGGSAEAFF. DNA for the CDR3: TGTGCCAGCAGCCTCGGCGGAAGCGCTGAAGCTTTCTTT. Drawing the rest from reference TRBV14 and TRBJ1-1, the complete variable domain is EAGVTQFPSHSVIEKGQTVTLRCDPISGHDNLYWYRRVMGKEIKFLLHFVKESKQDESGMPNNRFLAERTGGTYSTLKVQPAELEDSGVYFCASSLGGSAEAFFGQGTRLTVV.

The rearrangement links TRBV19 to TRBJ1-5, with D unresolved. Germline CDR1 is LNHDA and CDR2 is SQIVND (reference sequence). Between the trimmed V and J ends, which lost 6 bases and 7 bases, there was a span of 10 bases. The CDR3 has 12 residues. The chain's CDR3 is CASRLLGQPQHF. The CDR3 nucleotides read TGTGCCAGTAGGCTACTCGGGCAGCCCCAGCATTTT. The full variable domain, its missing parts supplied by reference TRBV19 and TRBJ1-5, is DGGITQSPKYLFRKEGQNVTLSCEQNLNHDAMYWYRQDPGQGLRLIYYSQIVNDFQKGDIAEGYSVSREKKESFPLTVTSAQKNPTAFYLCASRLLGQPQHFGDGTRLSIL.

This chain links TRBV4-3 with TRBJ2-7; 9 bases line up with TRBD2. The CDR3 length is 17 residues. Germline CDR1 LGHNA, CDR2 YSLEER. The V and J ends lost 1 base and 3 bases, in that order; junction bases with no gene match: 10. The CDR3 bases are TGCGCCAGCAGCCAAGGGGCGGTCGCGGGAGGGATCTACGAGCAGTACTTC. It is translated as CASSQGAVAGGIYEQYF.

This clone was recorded once. The V gene is TRBV3-1 (or the pseudogene TRBV3-2), the J gene TRBJ1-5, with D unresolved. V lost 4 bases and J lost 2, with 6 bases in between. Germline V gene lookup returns CDR1 LGHDT and CDR2 YNNKEL (reference sequence). CDR3 length equals 13 residues. CDR3 DNA: TGTGCCAGCAGCCCCATCGGCAATCAGCCCCAGCATTTT. It yields the protein CASSPIGNQPQHF.

The rearrangement uses TRBV6-5 and TRBJ2-7, with 7 bases fitting TRBD1. CDR3 size: 12 residues. From germline, CDR1 is MNHEY and CDR2 SVGAGI. V gave up 10 bases and J gave up 3 bases; unmatched junction bases: 6. CDR3 region: CATATGIYEQYF. DNA for the CDR3: TGTGCCACCGCGACAGGGATCTACGAGCAGTACTTC.

The chain recombines TRBV6-4 with TRBJ2-5, with 10 bases aligning to TRBD2. Germline CDR1 MRHNA, CDR2 SNTAGT. The CDR3 has 15 amino acids. V gave up 6 bases and J gave up 4 bases; unmatched junction bases: 8. CDR3 sequence (DNA): TGTGCCAGCAGATCACTAGCGGGGAGGGGAGAGACCCAGTACTTC. It encodes CASRSLAGRGETQYF.

This chain uses TRBV7-9 with TRBJ2-5; TRBD1 aligns across 9 bases. V lost 5 bases to trimming and J lost 4 bases; unmatched junction nucleotides: 11. From germline, CDR1 is SEHNR and CDR2 FQNEAQ (reference sequence). This CDR3 comprises 16 residues. The CDR3: CASSIYFHRGRETQYF. CDR3 bases: TGTGCCAGCAGCATATATTTCCACAGGGGGCGAGAGACCCAGTACTTC.

The J gene is TRBJ2-7, the V gene TRBV9, with 10 bases lining up with TRBD1. The germline V gene encodes CDR1 SGDLS and CDR2 YYNGEE. Losses at the gene ends were 5 bases for V and 12 bases for J; bases not matched to a gene: 11. The CDR3 loop spans 13 amino acids. The DNA of the CDR3 is TGTGCCAGCAGTTCCGGGACAGGGGTCGGGAGGTACTTC. Translating it yields CASSSGTGVGRYF.

The gene calls are TRBV11-3 and TRBJ2-5; D gene uncertain. The CDR3 length is 11 residues. V was trimmed by 5 bases and J by 5 bases, leaving 6 bases between them. Germline lookup yields CDR1 SGHNT and CDR2 YENEEA. CDR3: CASSPLETQYF. CDR3 coding DNA: TGTGCCAGCAGCCCCCTGGAGACCCAGTACTTC. The full variable domain, completed using reference TRBV11-3 and TRBJ2-5, is EAGVVQSPRYKIIEKKQPVAFWCNPISGHNTLYWYLQNLGQGPELLIRYENEEAVDDSQLPKDRFSAERLKGVDSTLKIQPAELGDSAVYLCASSPLETQYFGPGTRLLVL.

A note on this clone: Other DNA sequences in this specimen translate into the identical CDR3. The gene calls are TRBV28 and TRBJ1-2; D unresolved. This CDR3 has 12 amino acids. Germline V gene sequence: CDR1 MDHEN, CDR2 SYDVKM. The V and J ends lost 5 bases and 2 bases respectively, with 6 bases between them. For the CDR3, the DNA is TGTGCCAGCAGTCCTGGAAACTATGGCTACACCTTC. Its translation: CASSPGNYGYTF.

This clone was seen a few times. V is TRBV2 and J is TRBJ2-7; D may be TRBD2 (6 bases). CDR3 size: 12 residues. Trimming removed 8 bases at V and 2 bases at J, with 10 bases between. Germline CDR1 SNHLY, CDR2 FYNNEI. CDR3 DNA sequence: TGTGCCAGCCGGGACTCGACCTACGAGCAGTACTTC. Its protein product is CASRDSTYEQYF.

This clone was observed once. Other DNA sequences in the same sample also yield this CDR3. The chain is built from TRBV5-6 and TRBJ1-1; no definite D call. Trimming left V 0 bases short and J 5 bases short, with 11 bases between. Looked up from germline, CDR1 is SGHDT and CDR2 is YYEEEE. The CDR3 runs to 14 residues. DNA for the CDR3: TGTGCCAGCAGCTTGGTAGGCAGAGGGACTGAAGCTTTCTTT. Amino acid sequence: CASSLVGRGTEAFF.

The rearrangement links TRBV6-1 to TRBJ1-2; no clear D gene. The CDR3 is 14 residues long. The V and J ends lost 0 bases and 2 bases respectively, with 7 bases between them. CDR1 MNHNS and CDR2 SASEGT come from the germline V gene. The CDR3 sequence: CASSEAVGNYGYTF. The CDR3 bases are TGTGCCAGCAGTGAAGCCGTCGGCAACTATGGCTACACCTTC.

CDR3 bases: TGTGCCAGCAGCTTGGCGGGACAGCCTATCTACGAGCAGTACTTC. Protein product: CASSLAGQPIYEQYF. This chain connects TRBV5-5 to TRBJ2-7, with 7 nucleotides matching TRBD1. Germline values: CDR1 SGHKS, CDR2 YYEKEE (reference sequence). V lost 0 bases, J lost 3 bases, and 6 bases stayed unmatched. The CDR3 is 15 residues long.

The chain links TRBV19 to TRBJ1-4, with TRBD1 matching over 8 bases. The CDR3 sequence is 17 residues long. Trimming cost V 3 bases and J 4 bases; bases outside gene matches: 10. Germline values: CDR1 LNHDA, CDR2 SQIVND (reference sequence). The CDR3: CASSIKAGGVGNEKLFF. As DNA, the CDR3 is TGTGCCAGTAGTATTAAAGCAGGGGGCGTCGGTAATGAAAAACTGTTTTTT.

The genes are TRBV9 and TRBJ1-2; possibly TRBD1 for D (5 bases). The V gene lost 3 bases and the J gene lost 3 bases, with 21 bases spanning the gap. CDR1 and CDR2 (germline): SGDLS, YYNGEE. The CDR3 has 17 amino acids. The CDR3: CASSGTQGGRGDYGYTF. CDR3 nucleotides: TGTGCCAGCAGCGGTACCCAAGGAGGAAGGGGCGACTATGGCTACACCTTC.

This rearrangement joins TRBV6-5 to TRBJ1-1; D is perhaps TRBD1 (5 bases). The CDR3 has 14 amino acids. Germline-derived CDR1 and CDR2 are MNHEY and SVGAGI. Deletions cut 3 bases from V and 5 bases from J, with 13 bases between. In DNA form, the CDR3 reads TGTGCCAGCAGTTATCGCAGGGTGTCGACTGAAGCTTTCTTT. Its translation is CASSYRRVSTEAFF.